The 18 T cell receptor beta chains reported below all come from one sample, sequenced in a study of cytomegalovirus exposure and HLA in healthy donors. The PCR used 60 Vbeta and 13 Jbeta primers. Repertoires were generated with immunoSEQ multiplex PCR, while TCRdb's copy carries only in-frame clones and drops some. This sample has around 190,000 clones; around 75% occur once, and the top ten carry approximately 2.9%. The sequencing sample was made of PBMCs. These receptors came from a female donor in good health and CMV-seronegative.

The V gene is TRBV2, the J gene TRBJ1-4; 9 bases are shared with TRBD1. The V and J ends lost 8 bases and 0 bases, in that order; junction bases with no gene match: 7. Germline CDR1 is SNHLY and CDR2 is FYNNEI. The CDR3 is 16 amino acids. The CDR3 region is CASPGTGISTNEKLFF. The CDR3 bases are TGTGCCAGCCCAGGGACAGGGATTTCAACTAATGAAAAACTGTTTTTT.

The rearrangement uses TRBV9 and TRBJ2-5, with TRBD1 as a possible D gene (5 bases). CDR1 SGDLS and CDR2 YYNGEE come from the germline V gene. Trimming removed 0 bases at V and 5 bases at J, with 11 bases between. The CDR3 runs to 14 residues. Written as DNA, the CDR3 is TGTGCCAGCAGCGTAGGGCAGGGATGGGAGACCCAGTACTTC. As protein: CASSVGQGWETQYF.

This clone was recorded only once. The chain uses TRBV4-1 and TRBJ1-6; no definite D call. The CDR3 runs 15 residues. The germline V gene has CDR1 MGHRA and CDR2 YSYEKL. V lost 2 bases, J lost 5 bases, and 10 bases lay in between. The CDR3 bases are TGCGCCAGCAGCCAATTTAAAACGGATAATTCACCCCTCCACTTT. It codes for CASSQFKTDNSPLHF.

The V call is TRBV10-3, the J call TRBJ1-3; a possible D gene is TRBD1 (5 bases). Trimming pared 0 bases from V and 0 bases from J, leaving 9 bases between. The CDR3 runs to 16 residues. Germline assignment: CDR1 ENHRY and CDR2 SYGVKD. The CDR3 DNA reads TGTGCCATCAGTGAGTCGACAGTTTACTCTGGAAACACCATATATTTT. Translation gives CAISESTVYSGNTIYF.

This chain joins TRBV4-3 and TRBJ2-1; 9 bases align to TRBD2. V shed 0 bases, J shed 7 bases, and the junction held 16 bases outside the gene matches. This CDR3 is 19 amino acids long. Germline loops: CDR1 LGHNA, CDR2 YSLEER. The CDR3 DNA sequence: TGCGCCAGCAGCCAAGATTCGGTAGCGGGAGTGGGAATTGAGAATGAGCAGTTCTTC. Translated: CASSQDSVAGVGIENEQFF.

The genes are TRBV7-2 and TRBJ2-5; possibly TRBD1 for D (6 bases). Germline-derived CDR1 and CDR2 are SGHTA and FQGNSA. CDR3 length equals 13 residues. Between the trimmed V and J ends, which lost 2 bases and 3 bases, there was a span of 7 bases. CDR3: CASSLRTEETQYF. The CDR3, as DNA: TGTGCCAGCAGCTTAAGGACAGAAGAGACCCAGTACTTC.

The chain has TRBV20-1 and TRBJ2-1; TRBD1 aligns across 9 bases. The length of the CDR3 is 10 residues. Germline loops: CDR1 DFQATT, CDR2 SNEGSKA (reference sequence). CDR3 region: CKTGGDEQFF. The CDR3 DNA sequence: TGCAAGACAGGGGGTGATGAGCAGTTCTTC.

The V gene is TRBV18, the J gene TRBJ1-4, with a tentative D call TRBD1 (6 bases). This CDR3 comprises 14 residues. V was trimmed by 1 base and J by 8 bases, leaving 11 bases between them. Germline lookup yields CDR1 KGHSH and CDR2 LQKENI. The CDR3 DNA sequence: TGTGCCAGCTCACCACGAGGGGGTCTCGAAAAACTGTTTTTT. Translation gives CASSPRGGLEKLFF.

V and J are TRBV27 and TRBJ2-1, with D possibly TRBD2 on 5 matching bases. The germline V and J ends were trimmed by 2 bases and 9 bases, with 11 bases remaining between them. Germline V gene data show CDR1 as MNHEY and CDR2 as SMNVEV (reference sequence). The CDR3 has 13 amino acids. The CDR3 is CASSLGPGGEQFF. The CDR3 nucleotides are TGTGCCAGCAGTTTAGGTCCAGGAGGTGAGCAGTTCTTC.

The table lists this clone with a few counts. The rearrangement uses TRBV11-2 and TRBJ2-5, with no clear D. The CDR3 has 14 amino acids. The V end lost 5 bases, the J end lost 0 bases, and 10 bases lay between the germline ends. The germline CDR1 and CDR2 sequences are SGHAT and FQNNGV. CDR3: CASSKRLYQETQYF. The CDR3 DNA reads TGTGCCAGCAGCAAAAGACTGTACCAAGAGACCCAGTACTTC.

The chain links TRBV4-2 to TRBJ2-3; 11 bases match TRBD2. CDR1 is LGHNA and CDR2 is YNFKEQ in the germline V gene. V was clipped by 4 bases and J by 5 bases; unmatched bases: 14. The CDR3 extends over 18 amino acids. CDR3 in amino acids: CASSLRPIAGGRIDTQYF. Here the CDR3 DNA reads TGTGCCAGCAGCCTCCGCCCCATAGCGGGAGGGCGCATAGATACGCAGTATTTT.

This chain links TRBV7-3 with TRBJ1-1; 7 bases map to TRBD1. CDR1 is SGHTA, CDR2 FQGTGA, per germline. The V and J ends lost 5 bases and 0 bases, in that order; junction bases with no gene match: 6. This CDR3 comprises 15 residues. CDR3 nucleotides: TGTGCCAGCAGCGAGGGGGCGGGAATGAACACTGAAGCTTTCTTT. Translated, it gives CASSEGAGMNTEAFF.

V gene TRBV7-8 combines with J gene TRBJ1-2; 12 bases are shared with TRBD1. The CDR3 runs 16 residues. V was pared by 4 bases and J by 10 bases, with 13 bases of the junction left unmatched. Per the germline V gene, CDR1 is SGHVS and CDR2 is FQNEAQ. The CDR3 region has the DNA TGTGCCAGCAGCTCAGCGGCACCGGGACAGGGGGCAGACTACACCTTC. Translation gives CASSSAAPGQGADYTF.

The V and J genes are TRBV18 and TRBJ2-1; tentatively, D is TRBD1 (5 bases). Germline V CDR1 and CDR2: KGHSH, LQKENI. CDR3 length: 16 amino acids. Trimming took 1 base from V and 0 from J, leaving 10 bases between them. The CDR3 region is CASSPRTGFSYNEQFF. CDR3 bases: TGTGCCAGCTCACCACGAACAGGATTCTCCTACAATGAGCAGTTCTTC.

The sample holds one count of this clone. V and J are TRBV5-8 and TRBJ2-3; 7 bases map to TRBD2. V shed 0 bases, J shed 1 base, and the junction held 2 bases outside the gene matches. This CDR3 is built from 15 residues. Germline V gene sequence: CDR1 SGHTS, CDR2 YDEGEE. The CDR3 coding sequence is TGTGCCAGCAGCTTGGCTCTAGCGGGCACAGATACGCAGTATTTT. Its translation: CASSLALAGTDTQYF.

The chain links TRBV7-9 to TRBJ2-3, with D possibly being TRBD2 (5 bases). The CDR3 totals 14 residues. Trimming removed 6 bases from V and 1 base from J, with 11 bases in between. The germline V gene encodes CDR1 SEHNR and CDR2 FQNEAQ (reference sequence). The CDR3 here is CASSRWRGTDTQYF. CDR3 coding DNA: TGTGCCAGCAGTAGGTGGCGGGGCACAGATACGCAGTATTTT.

The chain carries TRBV9 and TRBJ1-2, with 7 bases that match TRBD1. V shed 4 bases and J 2 bases; nucleotides not matched to a gene: 8. The CDR3 consists of 15 residues. Per the germline V gene, CDR1 is SGDLS and CDR2 is YYNGEE. CDR3 protein: CASSPRWGQNYGYTF. CDR3 nucleotides: TGTGCCAGCAGCCCCCGGTGGGGACAGAACTATGGCTACACCTTC.

The chain uses TRBV19 and TRBJ1-5; 9 positions agree with TRBD1. CDR1 and CDR2 (germline): LNHDA, SQIVND (reference sequence). J lost 6 bases, V lost 4 bases, and 10 bases had no gene match. This CDR3 comprises 16 residues. The CDR3 loop is CASSTTGGADAQPQHF. CDR3 nucleotides: TGTGCCAGTAGTACTACAGGGGGCGCCGATGCTCAGCCCCAGCATTTT.